These 15 T cell receptor beta chains originate from one sample sequenced in a study of cytomegalovirus exposure and HLA in healthy donors. Generated by immunoSEQ multiplex PCR, the TCRdb table keeps only in-frame clones and is missing some. The sample lists under 200,000 clones; roughly 95% were seen once. Input material: PBMCs. These receptors all stem from a woman aged 18-30 years in good health and CMV-seronegative.

This chain connects TRBV5-6 to TRBJ2-1; D is possibly TRBD1 (5 bases). CDR3 size: 15 residues. Germline lookup yields CDR1 SGHDT and CDR2 YYEEEE. The germline V and J ends were trimmed by 5 bases and 1 base, with 13 bases remaining between them. The CDR3: CASRTQGTSYNEQFF. The CDR3 DNA follows: TGTGCCAGCAGGACTCAGGGAACTTCCTACAATGAGCAGTTCTTC.

This chain links TRBV7-8 with TRBJ2-2; 8 nucleotides align to TRBD2. With V trimmed by 5 bases and J by 0 bases, 8 bases remained unmatched. This CDR3 has 17 residues. Germline V gene lookup returns CDR1 SGHVS and CDR2 FQNEAQ. The CDR3 is CASSPFLAGTNTGELFF. The CDR3 coding sequence is TGTGCCAGCAGCCCATTCTTAGCGGGGACGAACACCGGGGAGCTGTTTTTT.

V usage is TRBV18 and J usage is TRBJ2-1, with TRBD2 identical over 9 bases. Germline trimming cut 3 bases from V and 8 bases from J; bases unmatched to any gene: 17. Germline CDR1 KGHSH, CDR2 LQKENI. This CDR3 comprises 18 residues. CDR3 sequence reads: CASSPQELGGGAGHEQFF. The DNA for the CDR3 is TGTGCCAGCTCACCGCAAGAATTGGGCGGGGGGGCCGGCCATGAGCAGTTCTTC.

The chain couples TRBV5-6 to TRBJ1-5; D remains unclear. Germline lookup yields CDR1 SGHDT and CDR2 YYEEEE. The CDR3 runs to 13 residues. Trimming took 0 bases from V and 11 from J, leaving 12 bases between them. The CDR3 protein is CASSLGPHEAQHF. The CDR3 nucleotides read TGTGCCAGCAGCTTGGGGCCACACGAGGCCCAGCATTTT.

This chain uses TRBV27 with TRBJ1-4; tentatively, D is TRBD1 (5 bases). Germline-derived CDR1 and CDR2 are MNHEY and SMNVEV (reference sequence). Trimming took 5 bases from V and 12 from J, leaving 16 bases between them. This CDR3 has 13 amino acids. The DNA for the CDR3 is TGTGCCAGCAGTGGGATCCACCCGGGGGAACTGTTTTTT. This encodes CASSGIHPGELFF.

This clone was counted a few times. The CDR3 loop is CASSYQGGDKDGYTF. As DNA, the CDR3 is TGTGCCAGCAGTTACCAGGGAGGGGATAAGGATGGCTACACCTTC. This chain joins TRBV6-5 and TRBJ1-2; D might be TRBD1 (5 bases). V was cut by 2 bases and J by 6 bases, with 16 bases left in between. The germline CDR1 and CDR2 sequences are MNHEY and SVGAGI. The CDR3 runs 15 residues.

The chain carries TRBV15 and TRBJ2-5; 7 bases agree with TRBD1. J gave up 2 bases and V 3 bases, and 3 bases lay outside the gene matches. The CDR3 is made up of 14 amino acids. Germline values: CDR1 LNHNV, CDR2 YYDKDF (reference sequence). The chain's CDR3 is CATSSDREQETQYF. DNA of the CDR3: TGTGCCACCAGCAGTGACAGGGAACAAGAGACCCAGTACTTC.

On this clone: The same CDR3 also results from other DNA sequences found in this sample. The chain joins TRBV9 to TRBJ2-3; tentatively, D is TRBD2 (7 bases). The CDR3 covers 15 residues. Germline V CDR1 and CDR2: SGDLS, YYNGEE. V was pared by 2 bases and J by 3 bases, with 13 bases between. CDR3 in amino acids: CASSVAGRGTDTQYF. CDR3 DNA: TGTGCCAGCAGCGTCGCGGGGAGGGGGACAGATACGCAGTATTTT.

CDR3 amino acids: CASSLGQLTEAFF. The DNA for the CDR3 is TGTGCCAGCAGTTTAGGGCAGCTCACTGAAGCTTTCTTT. The chain links TRBV27 to TRBJ1-1; the D is unclear. This CDR3 contains 13 residues. Trimming took 2 bases from V and 4 from J, leaving 8 bases between them. CDR1 is MNHEY and CDR2 is SMNVEV in the germline V gene (reference sequence).

The chain links TRBV5-4 to TRBJ2-2, with D unclear. V was trimmed by 0 bases and J by 1 base, leaving 4 bases between them. The length of the CDR3 is 14 residues. Germline V gene data show CDR1 as SGHNT and CDR2 as YYREEE (reference sequence). The DNA for the CDR3 is TGTGCCAGCAGCTTGGCCGTGAACACCGGGGAGCTGTTTTTT. Residues: CASSLAVNTGELFF. Combining the CDR3 with reference TRBV5-4 and TRBJ2-2 gives the whole variable domain ETGVTQSPTHLIKTRGQQVTLRCSSQSGHNTVSWYQQALGQGPQFIFQYYREEENGRGNFPPRFSGLQFPNYSSELNVNALELDDSALYLCASSLAVNTGELFFGEGSRLTVL.

V and J are TRBV2 and TRBJ2-5; perhaps TRBD1 as D (5 bases). The length of the CDR3 is 14 residues. V was pared by 6 bases and J by 4 bases, with 15 bases between. Germline-derived CDR1 and CDR2 are SNHLY and FYNNEI. CDR3 sequence reads: CASSPDSIGETQYF. In DNA form, the CDR3 reads TGTGCCAGCAGCCCCGACAGTATAGGAGAGACCCAGTACTTC.

The rearrangement joins TRBV19 to TRBJ1-1; 7 positions match TRBD1. V was clipped by 5 bases and J by 1 base; unmatched bases: 4. Germline V gene lookup returns CDR1 LNHDA and CDR2 SQIVND (reference sequence). CDR3 size: 14 residues. CDR3 sequence: CASSYDRENTEAFF. The DNA for the CDR3 is TGTGCCAGTAGTTATGACAGGGAGAACACTGAAGCTTTCTTT.

The rearrangement joins TRBV4-3 to TRBJ2-3; the match to TRBD2 covers 8 bases. Germline V lookup: CDR1 LGHNA, CDR2 YSLEER. V lost 2 bases to trimming and J lost 1 base; unmatched junction nucleotides: 2. The CDR3 has 15 residues. CDR3: CASSQHSGGTDTQYF. The CDR3 DNA follows: TGCGCCAGCAGCCAACATAGCGGGGGCACAGATACGCAGTATTTT.

The rearrangement joins TRBV4-3 to TRBJ2-2; TRBD2 might be the D (5 bases). V lost 1 base, J lost 4 bases, and 10 bases lay in between. Germline V gene lookup returns CDR1 LGHNA and CDR2 YSLEER. CDR3 length: 15 amino acids. The CDR3 region is CASSQAGIRTGELFF. The DNA for the CDR3 is TGCGCCAGCAGCCAAGCGGGGATCCGCACCGGGGAGCTGTTTTTT.

The rearrangement uses TRBV2 and TRBJ2-3; D gene ambiguous. V was cut by 7 bases and J by 0 bases, with 14 bases left in between. The CDR3 has 15 amino acids. Per the germline V gene, CDR1 is SNHLY and CDR2 is FYNNEI. In DNA, the CDR3 is TGTGCCAGCACCAACCAGGCCCTTAGCACAGATACGCAGTATTTT. This sequence encodes CASTNQALSTDTQYF. Drawing the rest from reference TRBV2 and TRBJ2-3, the complete variable domain is EPEVTQTPSHQVTQMGQEVILRCVPISNHLYFYWYRQILGQKVEFLVSFYNNEISEKSEIFDDQFSVERPDGSNFTLKIRSTKLEDSAMYFCASTNQALSTDTQYFGPGTRLTVL.